The clone carrying this TCR beta chain was detected only a few times. The antigen remains unidentified. The unexposed donors gave CD4+ T cells in 2011-2018, prior to COVID-19. Isolation of CD4+ T cells took place after approximately 10 days in culture. Looked up from germline, CDR1 is SGHTA and CDR2 is FQGNSA. The CDR3 runs to 15 residues. Trimming stripped 3 bases from V and 0 bases from J, with 9 bases between. This record comes from a study of CD4 T cells in relation to SARS-CoV-2 and coronaviruses. Study overall: PBMCs were cultured with antigen for roughly 10 days before TCR beta sequencing. Findings and caveats of the study: Compared with monoreactive clones, crossreactive clones showed significantly weaker SARS-CoV-2 expansion.

Assay: immunoSEQ multiplex PCR; the TCRdb copy retains only in-frame clones and omits some. The sample includes around 26,000 clones, 70% to 80% of them seen just once. The sample comprised CD4+ T cells from PBMCs, cultured in vitro. The rearrangement links TRBV7-2 to TRBJ2-1, with D unresolved. This receptor was obtained from a human donor in good health. CDR3 sequence: CASSLGLSSYNEQFF. The CDR3 DNA reads as TGTGCCAGCAGCTTGGGGTTAAGCTCCTACAATGAGCAGTTCTTC.